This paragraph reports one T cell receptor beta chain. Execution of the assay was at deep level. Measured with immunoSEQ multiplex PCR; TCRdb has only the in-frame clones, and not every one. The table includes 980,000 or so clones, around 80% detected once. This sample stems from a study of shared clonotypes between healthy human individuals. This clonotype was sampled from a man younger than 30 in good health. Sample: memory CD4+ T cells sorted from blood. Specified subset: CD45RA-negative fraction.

The CDR3 reads CASSGGAGDQPQHF. Here the CDR3 DNA reads TGTGCCAGCTCAGGTGGGGCCGGGGATCAGCCCCAGCATTTT. The chain uses TRBV18 and TRBJ1-5; a possible D gene is TRBD1 (5 bases). The CDR3 consists of 14 residues. Trimming took off 5 bases at V and 5 bases at J, with 13 bases between the two ends. Germline V gene lookup returns CDR1 KGHSH and CDR2 LQKENI.